Below, 7 T cell receptor beta chains from the same sample are listed, as sequenced in a study of early T cells in non-severe SARS-CoV-2 infection. TCRdb analysed the 5' RACE reads with MiXCR anew, one entry per CDR3 protein. The sample has about 47,000 distinct CDR3 sequences; roughly a tenth are singletons. The input for sequencing was whole blood, taken at baseline. All receptors come from an adult who was a healthcare worker with PCR-confirmed SARS-CoV-2 infection or an uninfected control (not recorded which).

In its sample, this clonotype was seen many times. The rearrangement joins TRBV20-1 to TRBJ2-1, with TRBD1 identical over 7 bases. Germline V lookup: CDR1 DFQATT, CDR2 SNEGSKA (reference sequence). The length of the CDR3 is 13 residues. Trimming took 6 bases from V and 1 from J; bases not matched to a gene: 3. This CDR3 is CSAAGGSYNEQFF. CDR3 DNA sequence: TGCAGTGCAGCAGGGGGATCCTACAATGAGCAGTTCTTC.

This chain's CDR3 is CASTTSFRGDEQFF. The CDR3 DNA reads as TGTGCCAGCACAACCTCTTTCCGGGGGGATGAGCAGTTCTTC. The chain recombines TRBV7-9 with TRBJ2-1; 7 bases agree with TRBD2. The CDR3 sequence is 14 residues long. V shed 7 bases, J shed 8 bases, and the junction held 11 bases outside the gene matches. From germline, CDR1 is SEHNR and CDR2 FQNEAQ (reference sequence).

This clonotype was counted only a few times. The gene calls are TRBV11-3 and TRBJ2-2, with 7 bases matching TRBD2. The junction had 6 bases not matched to a gene; V was cut back by 4 bases and J by 4 bases. Per germline, CDR1 SGHNT and CDR2 YENEEA. The CDR3 sequence is 15 residues long. As DNA, the CDR3 is TGTGCCAGCAGCTCAGGACTAGGGAGCACCGGGGAGCTGTTTTTT. It translates to CASSSGLGSTGELFF.

This clonotype occurred many times. V gene TRBV7-9 combines with J gene TRBJ2-1; 11 nucleotides line up with TRBD2. CDR3 length equals 12 residues. The trim removed 5 bases at V and 15 bases at J, leaving 6 bases unmatched. Germline loops: CDR1 SEHNR, CDR2 FQNEAQ (reference sequence). CDR3 amino acids: CASSPGTSGSFF. DNA for the CDR3: TGTGCCAGCAGCCCCGGGACTAGCGGTTCGTTCTTC.

This clonotype was seen just once. The CDR3 sequence is CASSQIFGEQYF. CDR3 sequence (DNA): TGCGCCAGCAGCCAGATCTTTGGGGAGCAGTACTTC. The V and J genes are TRBV4-1 and TRBJ2-7; D ambiguous. V lost 3 bases to trimming and J lost 7 bases, with 10 bases between them. Germline V lookup: CDR1 MGHRA, CDR2 YSYEKL. There are 12 residues in the CDR3.

This clonotype was observed a handful of times. The rearrangement joins TRBV6-5 to TRBJ1-6, with a tentative D call TRBD1 (6 bases). CDR1 is MNHEY and CDR2 is SVGAGI in the germline V gene. CDR3 length equals 16 residues. With 1 base removed from V and 8 bases from J, the gap between germline ends came to 15 bases. The CDR3 sequence is CASSYYLGAKDSPLHF. The CDR3 nucleotides read TGTGCCAGCAGTTACTACTTGGGGGCAAAGGATTCACCCCTCCACTTT.

This rearrangement joins TRBV4-3 to TRBJ1-6, with TRBD1 as a possible D gene (6 bases). The germline gives CDR1 LGHNA, CDR2 YSLEER. CDR3 length equals 15 residues. With 0 bases removed from V and 6 bases from J, the gap between germline ends came to 9 bases. CDR3 DNA sequence: TGCGCCAGCAGCCAAGACTGGACAGTTAATTCACCCCTCCACTTT. Translating gives CASSQDWTVNSPLHF.